The clone carrying this T cell receptor beta chain was detected a few times. Its antigen is unknown. RNA amounts of roughly 0.5 to 1 ug underwent reverse transcription with random hexamers. Amplification of TCR beta CDR3 spanned 54 Vbeta and 13 Jbeta via immunoSEQ multiplex PCR. From the immunoSEQ multiplex PCR reads, TCRdb called clonotypes with MiXCR, one entry per CDR3 protein. The table lists about 200,000 distinct CDR3 sequences, 85% to 95% of them singletons. Sequencing targeted TCR beta in blood CD8+ and CD4+ T cells. TEMRA cells were enriched by FACS, and CD4+ and CD8+ T cells were negatively isolated. This entry comes from a study of CD8 T cells in Susac syndrome. Points from the study as a whole: The authors acknowledged that the study's TCR sequencing and HLA analysis involved relatively few individuals.

This receptor was obtained from a human donor in good health. Input material: CD4+ T cells from PBMCs.

CDR3 nucleotide sequence: TGTGCCAGTAGTCCGGACAGGGAAGAGACCCAGTACTTC. As protein: CASSPDREETQYF. The rearrangement links TRBV19 to TRBJ2-5, with TRBD1 matching 8 bases. J lost 3 bases, V lost 5 bases, and 2 bases had no gene match. CDR1 and CDR2 (germline): LNHDA, SQIVND (reference sequence). The CDR3 covers 13 residues. Drawing the rest from reference TRBV19 and TRBJ2-5, the complete variable domain is DGGITQSPKYLFRKEGQNVTLSCEQNLNHDAMYWYRQDPGQGLRLIYYSQIVNDFQKGDIAEGYSVSREKKESFPLTVTSAQKNPTAFYLCASSPDREETQYFGPGTRLLVL.